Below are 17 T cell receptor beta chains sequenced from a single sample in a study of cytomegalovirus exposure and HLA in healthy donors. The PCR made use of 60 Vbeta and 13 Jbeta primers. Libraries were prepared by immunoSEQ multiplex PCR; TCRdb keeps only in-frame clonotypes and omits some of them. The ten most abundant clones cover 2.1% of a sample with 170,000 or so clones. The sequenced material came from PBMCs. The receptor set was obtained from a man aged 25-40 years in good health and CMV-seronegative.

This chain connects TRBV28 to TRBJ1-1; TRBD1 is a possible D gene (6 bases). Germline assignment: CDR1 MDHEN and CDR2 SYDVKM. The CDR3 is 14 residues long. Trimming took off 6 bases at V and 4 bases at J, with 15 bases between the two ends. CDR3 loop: CASRSQGKGTEAFF. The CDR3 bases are TGTGCCAGCAGGTCCCAGGGGAAGGGCACTGAAGCTTTCTTT. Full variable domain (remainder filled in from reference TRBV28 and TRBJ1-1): DVKVTQSSRYLVKRTGEKVFLECVQDMDHENMFWYRQDPGLGLRLIYFSYDVKMKEKGDIPEGYSVSREKKERFSLILESASTNQTSMYLCASRSQGKGTEAFFGQGTRLTVV.

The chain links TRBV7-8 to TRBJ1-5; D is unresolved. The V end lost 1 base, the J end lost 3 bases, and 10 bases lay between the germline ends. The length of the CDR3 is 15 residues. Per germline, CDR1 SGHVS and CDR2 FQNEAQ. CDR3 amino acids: CASSLDRQVNQPQHF. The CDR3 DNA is TGTGCCAGCAGCTTAGATCGTCAGGTCAATCAGCCCCAGCATTTT. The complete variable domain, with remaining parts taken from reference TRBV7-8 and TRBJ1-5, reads GAGVSQSPRYKVAKRGQDVALRCDPISGHVSLFWYQQALGQGPEFLTYFQNEAQLDKSGLPSDRFFAERPEGSVSTLKIQRTQQEDSAVYLCASSLDRQVNQPQHFGDGTRLSIL.

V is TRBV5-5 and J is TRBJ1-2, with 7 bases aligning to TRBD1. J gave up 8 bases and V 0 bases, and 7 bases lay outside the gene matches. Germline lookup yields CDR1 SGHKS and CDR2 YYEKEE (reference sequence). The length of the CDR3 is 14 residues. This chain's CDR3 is CASSLGVRGQGYTF. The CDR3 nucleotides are TGTGCCAGCAGCTTGGGGGTGAGGGGGCAAGGCTACACCTTC. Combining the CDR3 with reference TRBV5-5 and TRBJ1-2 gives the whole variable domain DAGVTQSPTHLIKTRGQQVTLRCSPISGHKSVSWYQQVLGQGPQFIFQYYEKEERGRGNFPDRFSARQFPNYSSELNVNALLLGDSALYLCASSLGVRGQGYTFGSGTRLTVV.

The CDR3 region has the DNA TGTGCCAGCAGTCGGACAGGGGTCGAGCAGTACTTC. Translation gives CASSRTGVEQYF. The chain joins TRBV6-6 to TRBJ2-7; 9 positions match TRBD1. The CDR3 runs to 12 residues. V dropped 5 bases and J dropped 6; count of bases not matched to a gene: 2. Germline-derived CDR1 and CDR2 are MNHNY and SVGAGI (reference sequence).

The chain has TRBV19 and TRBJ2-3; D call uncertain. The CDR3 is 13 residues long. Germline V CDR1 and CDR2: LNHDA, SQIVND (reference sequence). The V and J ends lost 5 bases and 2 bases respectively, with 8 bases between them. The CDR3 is CASSVVVTDTQYF. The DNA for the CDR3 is TGTGCCAGTAGTGTGGTAGTCACAGATACGCAGTATTTT.

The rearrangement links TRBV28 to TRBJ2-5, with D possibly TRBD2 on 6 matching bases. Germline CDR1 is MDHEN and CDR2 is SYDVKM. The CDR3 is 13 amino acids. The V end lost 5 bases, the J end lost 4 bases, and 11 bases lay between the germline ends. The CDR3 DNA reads TGTGCCAGCAGTGCGGGGAGACTAGAGACCCAGTACTTC. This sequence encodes CASSAGRLETQYF.

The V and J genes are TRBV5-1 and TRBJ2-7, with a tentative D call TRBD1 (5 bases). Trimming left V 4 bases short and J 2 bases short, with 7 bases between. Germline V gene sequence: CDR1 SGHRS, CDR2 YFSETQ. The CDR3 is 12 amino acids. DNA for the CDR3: TGCGCCAGCAGCGCAGGGCCCTACGAGCAGTACTTC. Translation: CASSAGPYEQYF.

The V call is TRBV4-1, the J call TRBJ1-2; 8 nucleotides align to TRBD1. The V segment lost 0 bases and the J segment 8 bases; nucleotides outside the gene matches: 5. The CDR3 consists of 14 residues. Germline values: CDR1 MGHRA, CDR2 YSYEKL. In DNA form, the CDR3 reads TGCGCCAGCAGCCAAGACCAGGGGGCGGGAGGCTACACCTTC. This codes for CASSQDQGAGGYTF.

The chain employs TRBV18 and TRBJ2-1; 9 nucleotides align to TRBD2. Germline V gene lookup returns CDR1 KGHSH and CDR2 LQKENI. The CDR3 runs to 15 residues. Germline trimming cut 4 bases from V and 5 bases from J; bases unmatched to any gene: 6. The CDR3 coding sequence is TGTGCCAGCTCACTTAGCGGGAGCAAAAACAATGAGCAGTTCTTC. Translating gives CASSLSGSKNNEQFF.

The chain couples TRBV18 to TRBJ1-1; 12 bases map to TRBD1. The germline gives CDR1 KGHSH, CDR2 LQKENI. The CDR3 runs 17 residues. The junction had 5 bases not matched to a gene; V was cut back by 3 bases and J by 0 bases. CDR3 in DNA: TGTGCCAGCTCACCGGGACAGGGGGCTTTCTTGAACACTGAAGCTTTCTTT. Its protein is CASSPGQGAFLNTEAFF.

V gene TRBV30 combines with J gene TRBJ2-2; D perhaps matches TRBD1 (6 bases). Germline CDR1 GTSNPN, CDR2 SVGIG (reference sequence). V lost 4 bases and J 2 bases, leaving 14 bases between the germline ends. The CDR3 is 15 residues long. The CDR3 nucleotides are TGTGCCTGGACCTATGGGACACTCAACACCGGGGAGCTGTTTTTT. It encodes CAWTYGTLNTGELFF.

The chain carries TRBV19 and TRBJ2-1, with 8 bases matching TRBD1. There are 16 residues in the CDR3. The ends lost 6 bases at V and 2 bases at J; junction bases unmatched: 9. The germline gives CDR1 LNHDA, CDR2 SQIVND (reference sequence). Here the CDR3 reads CASRDPGGATYNEQFF. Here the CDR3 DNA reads TGTGCCAGTAGGGATCCAGGGGGCGCCACCTACAATGAGCAGTTCTTC.

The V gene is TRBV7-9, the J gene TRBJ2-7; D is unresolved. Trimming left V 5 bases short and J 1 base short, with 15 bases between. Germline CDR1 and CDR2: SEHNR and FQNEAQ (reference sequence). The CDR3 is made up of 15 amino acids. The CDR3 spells CASSPIQQASYEQYF. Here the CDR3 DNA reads TGTGCCAGCAGCCCAATCCAGCAGGCTTCCTACGAGCAGTACTTC.

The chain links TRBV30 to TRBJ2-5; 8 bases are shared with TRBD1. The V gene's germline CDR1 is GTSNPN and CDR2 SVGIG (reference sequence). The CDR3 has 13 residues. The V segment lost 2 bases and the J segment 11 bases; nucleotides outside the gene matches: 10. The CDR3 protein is CAWSRTGQLPQYF. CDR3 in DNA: TGTGCCTGGAGTAGGACAGGGCAGTTACCGCAGTACTTC.

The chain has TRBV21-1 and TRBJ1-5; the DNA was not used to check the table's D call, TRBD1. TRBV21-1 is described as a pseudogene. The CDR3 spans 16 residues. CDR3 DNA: TGTGCCAGCAGCAAAGGGACAGGGTACTGTGGGCAGCCCCAGCATTTT. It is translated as CASSKGTGYCGQPQHF.

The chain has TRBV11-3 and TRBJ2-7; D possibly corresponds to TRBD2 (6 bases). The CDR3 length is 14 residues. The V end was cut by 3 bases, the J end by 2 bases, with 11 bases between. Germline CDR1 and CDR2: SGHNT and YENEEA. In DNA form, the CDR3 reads TGTGCCAGCAGCTTCTTTGCGGGACCCTACGAGCAGTACTTC. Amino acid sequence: CASSFFAGPYEQYF.

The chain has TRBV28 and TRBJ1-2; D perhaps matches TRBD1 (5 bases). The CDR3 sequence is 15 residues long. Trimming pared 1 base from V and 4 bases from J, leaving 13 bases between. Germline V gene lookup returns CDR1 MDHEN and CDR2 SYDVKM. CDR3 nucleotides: TGTGCCAGCAGTTTATTAGACGGGGGGAGCTATGGCTACACCTTC. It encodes CASSLLDGGSYGYTF.